The T cell receptor beta chain described here comes from a study of blood T cell repertoires in COVID-19. Study background: The samples span acute and convalescent COVID-19 from the United States, Italy and Spain. T cells, B-cell-depleted T cells, or PBMCs supplied cDNA or gDNA.

Looked up from germline, CDR1 is MGHDK and CDR2 is SYGVNS. The trim removed 3 bases at V and 4 bases at J, leaving 4 bases unmatched. This CDR3 is built from 14 residues. Authors' processing steps: Reference gene primer amplification gave estimated nucleated cell counts. Clones were read by immunoSEQ multiplex PCR, and TCRdb kept only the in-frame ones, dropping some. That table gives V, J and clone size, and the DNA gave D and trimming. The table records tens of thousands of clones, around 80% of them present only once. Sequenced input: peripheral blood. The sequence was obtained from a woman of 80 years or more with acute or convalescent COVID-19. This chain links TRBV25-1 with TRBJ2-5; 8 bases align to TRBD2. This chain's CDR3 is CASSDPGGLETQYF. The DNA for the CDR3 is TGTGCCAGCAGTGATCCGGGGGGGCTAGAGACCCAGTACTTC.